This T cell receptor (beta chain) stems from a study of Ad26.COV2.S vaccination and SARS-CoV-2 variants. Clones were sequenced by immunoSEQ multiplex PCR, and TCRdb holds only the in-frame ones, with some missing. The sample has around 100,000 clones, 80% seen once. With 6 bases removed from V and 5 bases from J, the gap between germline ends came to 9 bases. The CDR3 extends over 12 amino acids. V and J are TRBV12-3 or TRBV12-4 and TRBJ2-3; the D gene could be TRBD1 or TRBD2 (5 bases each). Sequencing was performed on peripheral blood, taken after recovery from COVID-19. This TCR was recovered from a human donor who had recovered from COVID-19. CDR3 residues: CASSLGEDTQYF. The CDR3 nucleotides are TGTGCCAGCAGCCTGGGGGAAGATACGCAGTATTTT.